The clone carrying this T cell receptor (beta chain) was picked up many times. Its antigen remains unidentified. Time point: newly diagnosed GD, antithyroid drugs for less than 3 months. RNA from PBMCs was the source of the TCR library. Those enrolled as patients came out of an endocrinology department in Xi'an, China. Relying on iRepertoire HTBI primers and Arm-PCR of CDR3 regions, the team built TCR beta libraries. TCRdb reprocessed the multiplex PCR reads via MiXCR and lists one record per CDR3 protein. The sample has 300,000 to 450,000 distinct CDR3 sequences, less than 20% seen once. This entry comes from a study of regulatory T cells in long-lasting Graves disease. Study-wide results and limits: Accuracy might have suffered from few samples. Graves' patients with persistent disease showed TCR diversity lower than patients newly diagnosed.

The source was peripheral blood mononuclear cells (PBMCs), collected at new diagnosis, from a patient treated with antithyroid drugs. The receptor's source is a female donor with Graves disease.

CDR3 nucleotide sequence: TGTGCCAGCAGTAAGCAACCGGACAGGGGGCAAGAGACCCAGTACTTC. Amino acid sequence: CASSKQPDRGQETQYF. The V gene is TRBV12-3 or TRBV12-4, the J gene TRBJ2-1; TRBD1 matches 10 bases. The better agreement between TRBJ2-5 and the DNA end casts doubt on the J call. CDR3 length: 16 residues.